Listed below are T cell receptor beta chains from one sample, sequenced in a study of blood T cell repertoires in COVID-19. Assay: immunoSEQ multiplex PCR; the TCRdb copy retains only in-frame clones and omits some. The sample comprises about 81,000 clones, over 75% of which are singletons, and about 14% rests with the top ten. Sequencing was performed on peripheral blood. These receptors originate from a woman aged 70-85 years with acute or convalescent COVID-19. CDR3s include the opening cysteine and the closing phenylalanine or tryptophan. D genes are given only for firm matches. Expanded clones are given a class, and other clones once, few, many or no size at all.

size | D | J | V | CDR3 | DNA
once | - | TRBJ2-5 | TRBV6-5 | CASRRQLGETQYF | TGTGCCAGCAGAAGACAGCTCGGAGAGACCCAGTACTTC
- | - | TRBJ2-1 | TRBV24-1 | CATSPSHRAANEQFF | TGTGCCACCAGCCCGTCTCACCGCGCCGCTAATGAGCAGTTCTTC
- | TRBD2 | TRBJ2-3 | TRBV9 | CASSVRTSGREDTDTQYF | TGTGCCAGCAGCGTACGGACTAGCGGGAGGGAAGACACAGATACGCAGTATTTT
- | - | TRBJ1-2 | TRBV5-1 | CASSLGDTRYGYTF | TGCGCCAGCAGCTTGGGGGACACTCGATATGGCTACACCTTC
- | - | TRBJ1-1 | TRBV6-2/TRBV6-3 | CASSYSLAGQRTNTEAFF | TGTGCCAGCAGTTACTCTCTAGCAGGCCAGAGAACGAACACTGAAGCTTTCTTT
once | - | TRBJ2-5 | TRBV5-4 | CASSLRRDQETQYF | TGTGCCAGCAGCTTGAGGAGGGACCAAGAGACCCAGTACTTC
- | - | TRBJ1-1 | TRBV19 | CASSSRGSSNTEAFF | TGTGCCAGTAGTTCCCGGGGTTCCTCGAACACTGAAGCTTTCTTT
- | - | TRBJ1-6 | TRBV5-1 | CASSLKTGGSGSPLHF | TGCGCCAGCAGCTTGAAGACAGGAGGCTCCGGTTCACCCCTCCACTTT
- | TRBD2 | TRBJ2-1 | TRBV27 | CASRQSGRAYNEQFF | TGTGCCAGCAGACAAAGCGGGAGAGCCTACAATGAGCAGTTCTTC
- | - | TRBJ2-1 | TRBV6-2/TRBV6-3 | CASSNGQEQFF | TGTGCCAGCAGTAATGGACAGGAGCAGTTCTTC
- | TRBD1 | TRBJ2-1 | TRBV28 | CASSPLGQGMNNEQFF | TGTGCCAGCAGTCCATTGGGACAGGGAATGAACAATGAGCAGTTCTTC
- | - | TRBJ1-2 | TRBV6-5 | CASYGNLYGYTF | TGTGCCAGCTACGGGAATCTCTATGGCTACACCTTC
- | - | TRBJ1-1 | TRBV12-3/TRBV12-4 | CASTPEAGIEAFF | TGTGCCAGCACCCCTGAGGCAGGGATTGAAGCTTTCTTT
- | - | TRBJ1-1 | TRBV2 | CASTTNRYTEAFF | TGTGCCAGCACCACAAACAGGTACACTGAAGCTTTCTTT
- | TRBD1 | TRBJ1-2 | TRBV7-9 | CASSAGTGNYGYTF | TGTGCCAGCAGCGCCGGGACAGGAAACTATGGCTACACCTTC
- | TRBD1 | TRBJ1-3 | TRBV7-9 | CASSLGQGGNTIYF | TGTGCCAGCAGCCTCGGACAGGGGGGAAACACCATATATTTT
- | TRBD1 | TRBJ1-6 | TRBV3-1/TRBV3-2 | CASSPPGQFTSPLHF | TGTGCCAGCAGCCCTCCGGGACAGTTTACTTCACCCCTCCACTTT
few | - | TRBJ1-4 | TRBV23-1 | CASSQSLLERGRPRVGLEKLFF | TGCGCCAGCAGTCAATCCCTCCTCGAAAGAGGTAGACCACGGGTGGGTCTTGAAAAACTGTTTTTT
- | - | TRBJ2-1 | TRBV24-1 | CATSDYQVPEQFF | TGTGCCACCAGTGATTACCAGGTTCCTGAGCAGTTCTTC
- | - | TRBJ2-2 | TRBV3-1/TRBV3-2 | CASSRTRVAELTGELFF | TGTGCCAGCAGCCGTACCCGAGTAGCGGAGCTGACCGGGGAGCTGTTTTTT
- | TRBD2 | TRBJ2-3 | TRBV5-5 | CASSLEAGASGGTDTQYF | TGTGCCAGCAGCTTGGAGGCCGGGGCTAGCGGGGGTACAGATACGCAGTATTTT
- | TRBD1 | TRBJ1-1 | TRBV5-6 | CASSLPFDREVAEAFF | TGTGCCAGCAGCTTACCGTTTGACAGGGAGGTCGCTGAAGCTTTCTTT
- | - | TRBJ2-5 | TRBV30 | CAWSPKLAGLETQYF | TGTGCCTGGAGTCCTAAGCTAGCTGGATTAGAGACCCAGTACTTC
- | - | TRBJ1-2 | TRBV6-6 | CASSYSPGGGYTF | TGTGCCAGCAGTTACTCCCCAGGAGGTGGCTACACCTTC
- | - | TRBJ1-2 | TRBV24-1 | CATSDKSRLHGYTF | TGTGCCACCAGTGATAAGTCGAGACTACATGGCTACACCTTC
- | - | TRBJ2-5 | TRBV19 | CASSTWETQYF | TGTGCCAGTAGCACTTGGGAGACCCAGTACTTC
- | TRBD2 | TRBJ2-3 | TRBV28 | CASSSSVIAGASLDTQYF | TGTGCCAGCAGTTCCTCTGTTATAGCGGGGGCTTCGCTTGATACGCAGTATTTT
- | TRBD2 | TRBJ2-5 | TRBV7-9 | CASSLASGGPQETQYF | TGTGCCAGCAGCTTGGCTAGCGGGGGACCTCAAGAGACCCAGTACTTC
- | - | TRBJ2-1 | TRBV19 | CASSIEQVGEQFF | TGTGCCAGTAGTATCGAGCAGGTCGGTGAGCAGTTCTTC
- | - | TRBJ1-4 | TRBV7-8 | CASTGIWGGEKLFF | TGTGCCAGCACCGGCATTTGGGGAGGGGAAAAACTGTTTTTT
- | TRBD1 | TRBJ2-2 | TRBV5-4 | CASSPGGQGGTGELFF | TGTGCCAGCAGCCCCGGGGGACAGGGGGGCACCGGGGAGCTGTTTTTT
- | - | TRBJ1-3 | TRBV6-5 | CASSYGGVSGNTIYF | TGTGCCAGCAGTTATGGGGGGGTCTCTGGAAACACCATATATTTT
- | - | TRBJ1-4 | TRBV7-9 | CASSFDRRGEKLFF | TGTGCCAGCAGCTTCGACAGGAGAGGTGAAAAACTGTTTTTT
- | TRBD1 | TRBJ1-2 | TRBV6-5 | CASSSTLQGAVNGYTF | TGTGCCAGCAGTTCTACGTTACAGGGGGCCGTAAATGGCTACACCTTC
- | TRBD2 | TRBJ2-1 | TRBV18 | CASSQTSGSYNEQFF | TGTGCCAGCTCACAAACTAGCGGGTCCTACAATGAGCAGTTCTTC
- | TRBD2 | TRBJ2-5 | TRBV10-3 | CAISEFTSGGQETQYF | TGTGCCATCAGTGAGTTCACTAGCGGGGGTCAAGAGACCCAGTACTTC
few | - | TRBJ1-1 | TRBV27 | CASSFQGLNTEAFF | TGTGCCAGCAGTTTTCAGGGGTTGAACACTGAAGCTTTCTTT